This T cell receptor beta chain was profiled in a study of T cell responses to AZD1222 COVID-19 vaccine. Study-wide results and limits: Possibly, clonal diversity was underestimated; donors were largely white British and included more females. Increases in Spike-specific TCR breadth and depth were seen after two AZD1222 doses.

This clone was seen just once. Antigen specificity is unknown. The repertoire was sequenced with immunoSEQ multiplex PCR; TCRdb's copy has only in-frame clones and lacks some. The table lists under 200,000 clones, about 92% of them singletons, with over 1% in the top ten. Looked up from germline, CDR1 is WNHNN and CDR2 is SYGVQD (reference sequence). There are 15 residues in the CDR3. V dropped 3 bases and J dropped 3; count of bases not matched to a gene: 6. The TCR originated in an adult in good health. This sample comprised peripheral blood, obtained on day 0 of AZD1222 vaccination. The chain couples TRBV10-1 to TRBJ2-7; 9 nucleotides line up with TRBD2. The CDR3 region has the DNA TGCGCCAGCAGTGACCGCGGGGGGGCTGTCTACGAGCAGTACTTC. It encodes CASSDRGGAVYEQYF.